The clone carrying this T cell receptor (beta chain) showed up just a few times. The data are from a study of blood T cell repertoires in COVID-19. As for the study in general: T cells, B-cell-depleted T cells, or PBMCs provided the cDNA or gDNA that served as material.

Authors' methods: Amplifying reference gene primers gave estimates of nucleated cell counts. Measured with immunoSEQ multiplex PCR; TCRdb has only the in-frame clones, and not every one. V and J calls and clone size are those listed in that table; D and trimming were worked out from the DNA. There are about 300,000 clones in the sample; roughly nine tenths occur only once, and about 2% lies in the top ten. V was clipped by 3 bases and J by 0 bases; unmatched bases: 11. The V gene's germline CDR1 is SQVTM and CDR2 ANQGSEA. The CDR3 spans 17 residues. The chain is built from TRBV29-1 and TRBJ1-1, with 9 positions matching TRBD1. The sequenced material came from peripheral blood. This TCR was sampled from a young woman with COVID-19, enrolled during active disease. CDR3 loop: CSVEWTGETSMNTEAFF. The CDR3 DNA reads as TGCAGCGTTGAGTGGACAGGGGAAACCTCCATGAACACTGAAGCTTTCTTT.